This T cell receptor (beta chain) was identified during a study of cytomegalovirus exposure and HLA in healthy donors. Study background: Approximately 85 million unique TCRs from HLA-typed donors made up an early data release.

V was trimmed by 1 base and J by 0 bases, leaving 8 bases between them. Germline V CDR1 and CDR2: SGHKS, YYEKEE (reference sequence). This CDR3 has 14 amino acids. Vbeta (60) and Jbeta (13) primers were used in the PCR. Sequencing used immunoSEQ multiplex PCR; TCRdb keeps in-frame clones, though not all of them. The table shows fewer than 180,000 clones, with roughly 63% occurring only once. This receptor was taken from a woman aged 55-69 years in good health and CMV-seropositive. V and J are TRBV5-5 and TRBJ2-7; tentatively, D is TRBD2 (6 bases). Sample: PBMCs. The CDR3 protein is CASSLLGSSYEQYF. CDR3 coding DNA: TGTGCCAGCAGCTTGCTCGGGAGCTCCTACGAGCAGTACTTC.